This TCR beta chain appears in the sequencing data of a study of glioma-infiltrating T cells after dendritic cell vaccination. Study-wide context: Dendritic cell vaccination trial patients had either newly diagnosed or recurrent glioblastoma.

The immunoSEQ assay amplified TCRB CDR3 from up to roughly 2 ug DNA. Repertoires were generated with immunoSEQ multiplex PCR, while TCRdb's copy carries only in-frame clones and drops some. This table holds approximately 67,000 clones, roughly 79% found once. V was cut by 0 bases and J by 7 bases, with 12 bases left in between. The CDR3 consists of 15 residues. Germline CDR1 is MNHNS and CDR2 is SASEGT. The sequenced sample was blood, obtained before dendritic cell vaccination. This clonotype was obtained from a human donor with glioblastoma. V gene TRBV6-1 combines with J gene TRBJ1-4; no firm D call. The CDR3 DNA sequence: TGTGCCAGCAGTGAAGCTCTAACGAGGTCTGAAAAACTGTTTTTT. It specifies CASSEALTRSEKLFF.